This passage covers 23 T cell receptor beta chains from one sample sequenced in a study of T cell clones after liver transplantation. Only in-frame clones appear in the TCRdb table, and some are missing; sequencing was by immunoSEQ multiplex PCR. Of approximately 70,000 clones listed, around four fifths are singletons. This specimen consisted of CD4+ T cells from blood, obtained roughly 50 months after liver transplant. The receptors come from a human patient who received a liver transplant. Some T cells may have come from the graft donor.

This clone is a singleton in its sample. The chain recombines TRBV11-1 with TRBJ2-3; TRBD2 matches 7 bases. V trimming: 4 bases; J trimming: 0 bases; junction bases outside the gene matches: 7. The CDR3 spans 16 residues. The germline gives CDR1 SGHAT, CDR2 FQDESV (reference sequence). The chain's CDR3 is CASSSGPSGSTDTQYF. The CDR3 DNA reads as TGTGCCAGCAGCTCCGGGCCTAGCGGAAGCACAGATACGCAGTATTTT.

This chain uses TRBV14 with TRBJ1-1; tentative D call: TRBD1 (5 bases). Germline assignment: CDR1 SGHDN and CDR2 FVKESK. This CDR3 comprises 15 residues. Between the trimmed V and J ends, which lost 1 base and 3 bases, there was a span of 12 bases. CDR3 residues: CASSQVLAGHTEAFF. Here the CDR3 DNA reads TGTGCCAGCAGCCAAGTTCTGGCAGGGCACACTGAAGCTTTCTTT.

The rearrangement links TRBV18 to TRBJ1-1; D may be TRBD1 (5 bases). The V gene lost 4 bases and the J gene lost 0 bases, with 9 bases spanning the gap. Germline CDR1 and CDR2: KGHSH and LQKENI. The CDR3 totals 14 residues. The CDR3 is CASSLGGLNTEAFF. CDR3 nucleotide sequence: TGTGCCAGCTCACTTGGGGGTCTGAACACTGAAGCTTTCTTT.

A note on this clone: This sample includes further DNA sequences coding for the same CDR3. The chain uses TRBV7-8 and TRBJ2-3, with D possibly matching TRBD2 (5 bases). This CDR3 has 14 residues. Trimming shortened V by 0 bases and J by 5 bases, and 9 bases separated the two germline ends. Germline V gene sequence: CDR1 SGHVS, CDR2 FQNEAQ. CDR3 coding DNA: TGTGCCAGCAGCTTAGCGGGAGAGGGAGATACGCAGTATTTT. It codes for CASSLAGEGDTQYF.

CDR3 loop: CASSAWGEGTGELFF. The CDR3 DNA sequence: TGTGCCAGCAGCGCCTGGGGAGAAGGCACCGGGGAGCTGTTTTTT. V gene TRBV13 combines with J gene TRBJ2-2; D is possibly TRBD2 (5 bases). CDR1 and CDR2 from the germline V gene are PRHDT and FYEKMQ (reference sequence). Trimming shortened V by 5 bases and J by 4 bases, and 14 bases separated the two germline ends. The CDR3 spans 15 residues.

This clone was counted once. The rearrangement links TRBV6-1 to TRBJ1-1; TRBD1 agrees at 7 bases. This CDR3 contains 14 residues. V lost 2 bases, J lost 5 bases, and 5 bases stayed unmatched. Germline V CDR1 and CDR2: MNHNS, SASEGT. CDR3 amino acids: CASSELTGITEAFF. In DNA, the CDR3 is TGTGCCAGCAGTGAATTGACAGGGATAACTGAAGCTTTCTTT.

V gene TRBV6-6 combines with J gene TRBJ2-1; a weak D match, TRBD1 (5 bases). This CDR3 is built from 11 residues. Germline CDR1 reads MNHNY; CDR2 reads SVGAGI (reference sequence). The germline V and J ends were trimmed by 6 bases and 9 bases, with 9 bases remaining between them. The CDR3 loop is CASRDMGEQFF. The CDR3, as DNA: TGTGCCAGCAGGGACATGGGTGAGCAGTTCTTC.

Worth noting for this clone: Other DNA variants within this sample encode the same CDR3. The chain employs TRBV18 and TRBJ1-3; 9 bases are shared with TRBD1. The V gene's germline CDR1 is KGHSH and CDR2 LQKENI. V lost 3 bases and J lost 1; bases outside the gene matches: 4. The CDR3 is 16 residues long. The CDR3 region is CASSPGQGSSGNTIYF. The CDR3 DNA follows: TGTGCCAGCTCACCGGGACAGGGTTCATCTGGAAACACCATATATTTT.

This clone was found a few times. CDR3 nucleotide sequence: TGTGCCAGCGCCTGGGAGAAGAGGCTGTTTTTT. This translates into CASAWEKRLFF. The V and J genes are TRBV6-1 and TRBJ1-4; D gene ambiguous. Trimming cost V 8 bases and J 14 bases, with 15 bases left between them. CDR1 is MNHNS, CDR2 SASEGT, per germline. The CDR3 runs to 11 residues.

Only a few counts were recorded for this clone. Written as DNA, the CDR3 is TGTGCCAGCAGCTTGCCCGGGATGAATCAGCCCCAGCATTTT. Translating gives CASSLPGMNQPQHF. The chain is built from TRBV5-6 and TRBJ1-5; D is unresolved. Trimming left V 1 base short and J 4 bases short, with 9 bases between. The CDR3 sequence is 14 residues long. Germline V lookup: CDR1 SGHDT, CDR2 YYEEEE.

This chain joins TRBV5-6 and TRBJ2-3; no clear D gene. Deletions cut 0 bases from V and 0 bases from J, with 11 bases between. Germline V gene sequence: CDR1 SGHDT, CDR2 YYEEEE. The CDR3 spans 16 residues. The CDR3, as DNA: TGTGCCAGCAGCTTGGCCGGCCAGCGAAGCACAGATACGCAGTATTTT. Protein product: CASSLAGQRSTDTQYF.

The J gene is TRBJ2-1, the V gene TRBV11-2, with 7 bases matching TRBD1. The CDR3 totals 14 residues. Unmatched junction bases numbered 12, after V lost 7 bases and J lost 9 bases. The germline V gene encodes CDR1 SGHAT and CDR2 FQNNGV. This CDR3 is CASMGGRGYGEQFF. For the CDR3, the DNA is TGTGCCAGCATGGGTGGCAGGGGGTACGGTGAGCAGTTCTTC.

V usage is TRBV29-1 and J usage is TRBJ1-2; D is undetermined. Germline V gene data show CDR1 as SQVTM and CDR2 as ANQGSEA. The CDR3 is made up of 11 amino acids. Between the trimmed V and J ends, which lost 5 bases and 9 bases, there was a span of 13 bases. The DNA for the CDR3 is TGCAGCGTTTTAACCGGGCCCCGCTACACCTTC. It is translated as CSVLTGPRYTF.

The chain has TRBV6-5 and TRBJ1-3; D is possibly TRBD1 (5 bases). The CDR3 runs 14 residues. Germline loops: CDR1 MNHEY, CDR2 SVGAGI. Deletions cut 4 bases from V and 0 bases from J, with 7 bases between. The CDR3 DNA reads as TGTGCCAGCAGTTTAGGGGCCTCTGGAAACACCATATATTTT. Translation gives CASSLGASGNTIYF.

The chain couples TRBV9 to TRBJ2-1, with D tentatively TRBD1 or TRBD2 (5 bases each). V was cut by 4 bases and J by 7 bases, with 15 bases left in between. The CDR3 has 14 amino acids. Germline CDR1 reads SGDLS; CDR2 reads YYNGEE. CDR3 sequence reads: CASSRDPGGNEQFF. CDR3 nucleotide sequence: TGTGCCAGCAGCCGGGACCCCGGAGGAAATGAGCAGTTCTTC.

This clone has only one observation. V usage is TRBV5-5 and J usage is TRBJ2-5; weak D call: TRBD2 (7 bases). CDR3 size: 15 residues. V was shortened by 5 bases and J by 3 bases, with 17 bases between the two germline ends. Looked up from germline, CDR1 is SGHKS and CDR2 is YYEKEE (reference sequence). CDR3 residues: CASSRLGGREETQYF. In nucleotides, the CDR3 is TGTGCCAGCAGTCGTTTGGGGGGGCGTGAAGAGACCCAGTACTTC.

The CDR3, as DNA: TGTGCCAGCTCACCTTACCCCACGGACTCTAACTATGGCTACACCTTC. This translates into CASSPYPTDSNYGYTF. The genes are TRBV18 and TRBJ1-2, with unresolved D. The CDR3 spans 16 residues. Trimming took 3 bases from V and 0 from J, leaving 14 bases between them. Germline values: CDR1 KGHSH, CDR2 LQKENI. Looking up the rest from reference TRBV18 and TRBJ1-2 gives the full variable domain: NAGVMQNPRHLVRRRGQEARLRCSPMKGHSHVYWYRQLPEEGLKFMVYLQKENIIDESGMPKERFSAEFPKEGPSILRIQQVVRGDSAAYFCASSPYPTDSNYGYTFGSGTRLTVV.

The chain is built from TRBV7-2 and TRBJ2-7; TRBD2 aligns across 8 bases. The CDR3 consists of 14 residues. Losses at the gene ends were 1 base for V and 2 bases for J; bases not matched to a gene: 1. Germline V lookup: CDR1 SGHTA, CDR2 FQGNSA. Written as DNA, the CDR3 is TGTGCCAGCAGCTTAGATAGCGGGGCCTACGAGCAGTACTTC. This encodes CASSLDSGAYEQYF.

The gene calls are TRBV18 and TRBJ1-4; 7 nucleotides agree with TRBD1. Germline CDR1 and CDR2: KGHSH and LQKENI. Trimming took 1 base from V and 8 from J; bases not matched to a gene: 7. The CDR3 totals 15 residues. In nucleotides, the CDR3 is TGTGCCAGCTCACCACGAGCAGGGGGACACGAAAAACTGTTTTTT. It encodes CASSPRAGGHEKLFF.

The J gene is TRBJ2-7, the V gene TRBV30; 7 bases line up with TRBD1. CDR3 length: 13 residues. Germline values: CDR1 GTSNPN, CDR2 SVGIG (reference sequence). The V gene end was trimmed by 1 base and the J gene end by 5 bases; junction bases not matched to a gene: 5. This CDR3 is CAWSETGSNEQYF. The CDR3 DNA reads TGTGCCTGGAGTGAGACAGGGAGCAACGAGCAGTACTTC.

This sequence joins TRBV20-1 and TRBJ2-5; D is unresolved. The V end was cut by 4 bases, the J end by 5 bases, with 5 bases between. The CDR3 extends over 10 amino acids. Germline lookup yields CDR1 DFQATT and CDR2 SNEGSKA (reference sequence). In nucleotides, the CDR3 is TGCAGTGCTAATCAGGAGACCCAGTACTTC. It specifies CSANQETQYF.

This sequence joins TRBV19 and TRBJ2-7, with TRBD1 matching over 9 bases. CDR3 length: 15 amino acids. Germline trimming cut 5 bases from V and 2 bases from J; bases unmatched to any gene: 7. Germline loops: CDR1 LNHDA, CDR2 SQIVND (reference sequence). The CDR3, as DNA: TGTGCCAGTAGTCCGTCCGGGACAGGGACCTACGAGCAGTACTTC. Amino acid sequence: CASSPSGTGTYEQYF.

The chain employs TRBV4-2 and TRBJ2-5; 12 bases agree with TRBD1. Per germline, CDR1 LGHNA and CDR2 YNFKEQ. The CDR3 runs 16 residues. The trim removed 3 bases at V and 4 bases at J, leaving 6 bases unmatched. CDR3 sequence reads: CASSQGGQGAGETQYF. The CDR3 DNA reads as TGTGCCAGCAGCCAGGGGGGACAGGGGGCTGGAGAGACCCAGTACTTC.